This is a list of T cell receptor beta chains from one sample in a study of T cell repertoires in cytomegalovirus infection. MiXCR was run by TCRdb on the reads, yielding one entry per CDR3 protein. The sample yields 350,000 to 500,000 distinct CDR3 sequences, roughly 30% seen once. The sequencing sample was made of PBMCs. Receptors originate from a human donor in good health (CMV status not recorded). Some clones in this sample may be carry-over from other donors' samples. CDR3s leave out the opening cysteine and the closing phenylalanine or tryptophan. A D gene is named only where the DNA matches it firmly.

v_call | d_call | cdr3_aa
TRBV7-8 | - | ASSSWSPHH
TRBV10-2 | TRBD1 | ASSWDRDSGNTIY
TRBV7-6 | - | ASSLAQSGSDEQY
TRBV6-5 | - | ASSRDTYEKLF
TRBV12-3/TRBV12-4 | - | ASRLTGFYGYT
TRBV20-1 | - | SATGPNTEAF
TRBV11-1 | - | ASSPTPGVNTEVF
TRBV19 | TRBD2 | ASSRGGITDTQY
TRBV14 | - | ASSLALQPNTEAF
TRBV7-9 | - | ASSLGGREDRVTYEQY
TRBV6-1 | - | ASSAGHRNYGYT
TRBV25-1 | TRBD2 | ASSAGTSGGWGETQD
TRBV2 | TRBD1 | ATRTGRNTGELF
TRBV12-3/TRBV12-4 | TRBD2 | ASSLPSGDEQY
TRBV2 | TRBD2 | ASSWTSGGVHGELF
TRBV5-1 | - | ASSLAPRGNNQPQH
TRBV6-1 | - | ASSQGQPQH
TRBV20-1 | TRBD2 | SATRTSGEETQY
TRBV11-2 | TRBD1 | AISQIGGQGNTDTQY
TRBV12-3/TRBV12-4 | - | ASSLQFSYGYT
TRBV7-2 | TRBD2 | ASSFRLAGVSTDTQY
TRBV6-1 | - | ASSLHPGQASGANVLT
TRBV27 | - | ARIANYGYT
TRBV7-6 | - | ASSEAIPEAF
TRBV7-8 | - | ASSFLPGEDQATNEKVF
TRBV2 | TRBD1 | ASSGRDRVDTDTQY
TRBV14 | - | ASSPLERGYEQY
TRBV6-6 | - | ASSSHPAGETQY
TRBV23-1 | - | ASSQFRSGSANYGYT
TRBV25-1 | TRBD1 | ASSAPGQAGKLF
TRBV20-1 | - | SARPFGTEAF
TRBV25-1 | TRBD1 | ASREGASGYT
TRBV6-2/TRBV6-3 | - | ASSPRDPTYNEQF
TRBV4-1 | - | ASSQDDPGLQETQY
TRBV11-1 | - | ASSLVAKRSYNEQF